The present entry profiles one TCR beta chain with its context. The V gene end was trimmed by 5 bases and the J gene end by 2 bases; junction bases not matched to a gene: 7. CDR3 length equals 15 residues. Germline CDR1 and CDR2: SEHNR and FQNEAQ (reference sequence). The protocol attached unique molecular identifiers to individual cDNA molecules. TCRdb itself ran the 5' RACE reads through MiXCR, one entry per CDR3 protein. The table has about 76,000 distinct CDR3 sequences, 10% to 15% seen once; the top ten hold approximately 3.6%. The sample is drawn from a study of early T cells in non-severe SARS-CoV-2 infection. Study context: Chains stayed unpaired after sequencing of bulk RNA from unsorted whole blood.

The rearrangement joins TRBV7-9 to TRBJ2-5; TRBD2 agrees at 8 bases. The sequence was collected from an adult who was a healthcare worker with PCR-confirmed SARS-CoV-2 infection or an uninfected control (not recorded which). The sample was whole blood. The CDR3 sequence is CASSPTSGAQETQYF. CDR3 coding DNA: TGTGCCAGCAGCCCCACTAGCGGAGCGCAAGAGACCCAGTACTTC.